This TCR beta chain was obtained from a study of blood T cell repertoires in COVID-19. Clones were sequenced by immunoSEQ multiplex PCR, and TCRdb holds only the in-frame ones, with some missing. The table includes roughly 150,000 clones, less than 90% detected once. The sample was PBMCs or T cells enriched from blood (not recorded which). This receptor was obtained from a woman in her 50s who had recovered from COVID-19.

CDR3 residues: CASSQGTAGNTIYF. CDR3 DNA sequence: TGCGCCAGCAGCCAGGGGACAGCTGGAAACACCATATATTTT. This rearrangement joins TRBV5-1 to TRBJ1-3, with 7 bases lining up with TRBD1. Trimming took 4 bases from V and 2 from J; bases not matched to a gene: 3. Germline-derived CDR1 and CDR2 are SGHRS and YFSETQ. The CDR3 covers 14 residues.